This TCR beta chain was sequenced during a study of human T cells and chemical hapten exposure. The study's library attached unique molecular identifiers to single cDNA molecules. TCRdb independently ran MiXCR on the RACE reads; one entry per CDR3 protein. Of approximately 52,000 distinct CDR3 sequences listed, 9.4% were seen once; the top ten hold 14%. V was cut by 6 bases and J by 6 bases, with 12 bases left in between. Germline CDR1 and CDR2: SNHLY and FYNNEI. The CDR3 covers 12 residues. Time point here: pre-sensitization, week 0. Noted treatment: therapeutic diphenylcyclopropenone sensitization with weekly scalp DPC.

The sequences come from whole blood, collected in connection with sensitization to the hapten diphenylcyclopropenone (DPC). This TCR was sampled from a woman in her forties with alopecia areata. Some clones in this sample may be carry-over from other donors' samples. The V and J genes are TRBV2 and TRBJ2-7; D could derive from TRBD1 or TRBD2 (6 bases each). The CDR3: CASSGEGGEQYF. Here the CDR3 DNA reads TGTGCCAGCAGCGGAGAGGGGGGCGAGCAGTACTTC.